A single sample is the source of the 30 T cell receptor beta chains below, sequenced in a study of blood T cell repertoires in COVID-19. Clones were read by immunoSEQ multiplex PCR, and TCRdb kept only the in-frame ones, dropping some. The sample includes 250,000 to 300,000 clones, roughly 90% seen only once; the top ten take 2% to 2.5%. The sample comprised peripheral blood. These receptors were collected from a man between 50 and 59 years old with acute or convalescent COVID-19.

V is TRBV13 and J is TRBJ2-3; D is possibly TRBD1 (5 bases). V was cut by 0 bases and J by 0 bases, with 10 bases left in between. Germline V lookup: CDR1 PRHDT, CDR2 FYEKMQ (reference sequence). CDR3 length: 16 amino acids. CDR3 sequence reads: CASSLGWGSSTDTQYF. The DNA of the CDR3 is TGTGCCAGCAGCTTAGGTTGGGGCTCTAGCACAGATACGCAGTATTTT.

CDR3 nucleotide sequence: TGTGCCAGCAGCTTTGAGTACAGCCAAGAGACCCAGTACTTC. Encoded protein: CASSFEYSQETQYF. The rearrangement links TRBV7-9 to TRBJ2-5; D remains unclear. The CDR3 covers 14 residues. CDR1 is SEHNR and CDR2 is FQNEAQ in the germline V gene (reference sequence). V gave up 3 bases and J gave up 1 base, with 9 bases separating them.

Written as DNA, the CDR3 is TGTGCCTCCCAGGGGGCAGGGGGCCTCACTGAAGCTTTCTTT. Residues: CASQGAGGLTEAFF. The J gene is TRBJ1-1, the V gene TRBV30; 8 nucleotides align to TRBD1. CDR1 is GTSNPN, CDR2 SVGIG, per germline (reference sequence). This CDR3 contains 14 residues. V shed 7 bases, J shed 4 bases, and the junction held 11 bases outside the gene matches.

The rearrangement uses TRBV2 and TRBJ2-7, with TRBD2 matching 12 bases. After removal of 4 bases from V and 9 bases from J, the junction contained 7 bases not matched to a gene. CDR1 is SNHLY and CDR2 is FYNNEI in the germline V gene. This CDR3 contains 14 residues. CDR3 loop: CASSGLAGAHVQYF. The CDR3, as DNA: TGTGCCAGCAGTGGACTAGCGGGGGCCCACGTGCAGTACTTC.

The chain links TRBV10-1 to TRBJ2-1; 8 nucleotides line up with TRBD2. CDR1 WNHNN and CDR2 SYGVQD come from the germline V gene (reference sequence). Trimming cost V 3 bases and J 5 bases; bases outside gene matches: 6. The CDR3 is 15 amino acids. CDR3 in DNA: TGCGCCAGCAGTGACCCTGGGACTAGTCACAATGAGCAGTTCTTC. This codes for CASSDPGTSHNEQFF.

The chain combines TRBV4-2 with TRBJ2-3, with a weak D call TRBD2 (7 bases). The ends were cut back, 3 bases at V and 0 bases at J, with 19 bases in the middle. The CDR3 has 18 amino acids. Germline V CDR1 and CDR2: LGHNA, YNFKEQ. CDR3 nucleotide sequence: TGTGCCAGCAGCCACAAGGGAGGGACAACCTTAAGCACAGATACGCAGTATTTT. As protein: CASSHKGGTTLSTDTQYF.

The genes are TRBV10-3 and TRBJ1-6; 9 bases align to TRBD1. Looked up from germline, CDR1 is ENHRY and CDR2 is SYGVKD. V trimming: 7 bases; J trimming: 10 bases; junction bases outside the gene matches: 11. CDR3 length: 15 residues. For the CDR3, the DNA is TGTGCCATCAATAACCCGGGACAGGGACGCTCACCCCTCCACTTT. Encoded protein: CAINNPGQGRSPLHF.

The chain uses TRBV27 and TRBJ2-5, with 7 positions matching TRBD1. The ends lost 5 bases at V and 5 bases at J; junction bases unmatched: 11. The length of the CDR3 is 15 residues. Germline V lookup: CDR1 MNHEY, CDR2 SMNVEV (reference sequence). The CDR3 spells CASSPGQSPGETQYF. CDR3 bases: TGTGCCAGCAGTCCGGGACAGTCGCCCGGGGAGACCCAGTACTTC.

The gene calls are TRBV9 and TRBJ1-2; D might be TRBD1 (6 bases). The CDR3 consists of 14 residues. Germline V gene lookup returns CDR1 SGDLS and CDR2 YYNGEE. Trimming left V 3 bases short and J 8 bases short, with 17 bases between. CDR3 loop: CASSEGGGVRGYTF. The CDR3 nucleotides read TGTGCCAGCAGCGAAGGAGGGGGGGTGAGAGGCTACACCTTC. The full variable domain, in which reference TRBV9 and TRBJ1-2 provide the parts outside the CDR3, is DSGVTQTPKHLITATGQRVTLRCSPRSGDLSVYWYQQSLDQGLQFLIQYYNGEERAKGNILERFSAQQFPDLHSELNLSSLELGDSALYFCASSEGGGVRGYTFGSGTRLTVV.

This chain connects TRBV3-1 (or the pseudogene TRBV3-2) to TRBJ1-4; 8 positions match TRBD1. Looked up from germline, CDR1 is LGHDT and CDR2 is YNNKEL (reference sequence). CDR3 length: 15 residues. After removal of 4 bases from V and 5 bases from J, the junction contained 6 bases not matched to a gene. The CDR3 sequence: CASSLSGQANEKLFF. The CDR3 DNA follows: TGTGCCAGCAGCCTTTCGGGACAGGCGAATGAAAAACTGTTTTTT.

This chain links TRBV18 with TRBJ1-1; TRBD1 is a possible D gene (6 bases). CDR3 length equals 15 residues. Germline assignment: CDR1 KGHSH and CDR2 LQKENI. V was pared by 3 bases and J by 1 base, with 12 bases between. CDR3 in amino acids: CASSPTGRGNTEAFF. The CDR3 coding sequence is TGTGCCAGCTCACCGACAGGCCGGGGGAACACTGAAGCTTTCTTT.

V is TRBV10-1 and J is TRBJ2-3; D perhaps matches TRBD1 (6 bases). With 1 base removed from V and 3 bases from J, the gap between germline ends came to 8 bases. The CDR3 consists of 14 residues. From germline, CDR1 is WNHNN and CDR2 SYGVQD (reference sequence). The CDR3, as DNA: TGCGCCAGCAGTGAGTGGGGGCGGACAGATACGCAGTATTTT. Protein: CASSEWGRTDTQYF.

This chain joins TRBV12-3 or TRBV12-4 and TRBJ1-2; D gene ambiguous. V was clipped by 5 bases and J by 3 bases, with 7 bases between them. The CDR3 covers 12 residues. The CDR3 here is CASSPRDYGYTF. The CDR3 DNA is TGTGCCAGCAGTCCTCGGGACTATGGCTACACCTTC.

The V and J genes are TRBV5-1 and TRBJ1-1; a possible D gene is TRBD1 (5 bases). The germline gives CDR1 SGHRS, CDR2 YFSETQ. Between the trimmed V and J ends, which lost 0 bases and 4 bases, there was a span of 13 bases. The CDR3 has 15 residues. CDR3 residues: CASSLDTSGGTEAFF. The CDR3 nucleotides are TGCGCCAGCAGCTTGGATACCTCCGGGGGCACTGAAGCTTTCTTT.

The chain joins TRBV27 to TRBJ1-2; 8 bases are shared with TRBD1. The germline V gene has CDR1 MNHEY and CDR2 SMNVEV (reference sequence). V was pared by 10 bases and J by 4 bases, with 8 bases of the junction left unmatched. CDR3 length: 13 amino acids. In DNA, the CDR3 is TGTGCCACCCGGACAGGGAGGAGCTATGGCTACACCTTC. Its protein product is CATRTGRSYGYTF.

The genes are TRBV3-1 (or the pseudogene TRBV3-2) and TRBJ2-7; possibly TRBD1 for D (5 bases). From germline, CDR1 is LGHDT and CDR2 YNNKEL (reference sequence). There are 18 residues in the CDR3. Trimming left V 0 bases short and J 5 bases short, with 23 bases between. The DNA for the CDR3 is TGTGCCAGCAGCCAAGATCAGGCAGGGATTAGGTTATCCCACGAGCAGTACTTC. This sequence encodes CASSQDQAGIRLSHEQYF.

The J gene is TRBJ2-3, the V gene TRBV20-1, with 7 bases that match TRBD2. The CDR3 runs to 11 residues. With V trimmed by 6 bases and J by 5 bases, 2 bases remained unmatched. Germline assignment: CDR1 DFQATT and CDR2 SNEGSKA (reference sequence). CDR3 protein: CSAGGLDTQYF. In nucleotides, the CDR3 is TGCAGTGCCGGGGGGTTAGATACGCAGTATTTT.

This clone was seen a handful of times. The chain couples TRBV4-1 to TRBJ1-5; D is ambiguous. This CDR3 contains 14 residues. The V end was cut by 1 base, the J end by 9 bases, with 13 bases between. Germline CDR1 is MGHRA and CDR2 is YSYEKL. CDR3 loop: CASSQVSGPGPQHF. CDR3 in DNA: TGCGCCAGCAGCCAAGTTTCTGGGCCCGGGCCCCAGCATTTT.

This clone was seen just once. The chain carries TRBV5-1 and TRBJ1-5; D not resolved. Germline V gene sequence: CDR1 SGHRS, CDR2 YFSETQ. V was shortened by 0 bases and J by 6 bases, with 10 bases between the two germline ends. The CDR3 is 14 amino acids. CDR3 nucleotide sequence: TGCGCCAGCAGCTTGGACCCCGTCGGTCAGCCCCAGCATTTT. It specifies CASSLDPVGQPQHF. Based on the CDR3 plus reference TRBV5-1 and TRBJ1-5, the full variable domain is KAGVTQTPRYLIKTRGQQVTLSCSPISGHRSVSWYQQTPGQGLQFLFEYFSETQRNKGNFPGRFSGRQFSNSRSEMNVSTLELGDSALYLCASSLDPVGQPQHFGDGTRLSIL.

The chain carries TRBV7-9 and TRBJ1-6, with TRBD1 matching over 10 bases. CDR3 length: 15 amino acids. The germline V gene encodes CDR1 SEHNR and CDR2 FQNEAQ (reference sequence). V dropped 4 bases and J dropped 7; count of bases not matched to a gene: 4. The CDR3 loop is CASSSADRGNSPLHF. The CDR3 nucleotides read TGTGCCAGCAGCTCCGCGGACAGGGGGAATTCACCCCTCCACTTT.

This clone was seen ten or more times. CDR3 loop: CASSFPISGVPAFF. The CDR3 region has the DNA TGTGCCAGCAGCTTCCCTATAAGCGGGGTTCCAGCTTTCTTT. This chain connects TRBV5-4 to TRBJ1-1; no clear D. CDR1 and CDR2 from the germline V gene are SGHNT and YYREEE (reference sequence). Trimming shortened V by 2 bases and J by 10 bases, and 18 bases separated the two germline ends. CDR3 length: 14 residues.

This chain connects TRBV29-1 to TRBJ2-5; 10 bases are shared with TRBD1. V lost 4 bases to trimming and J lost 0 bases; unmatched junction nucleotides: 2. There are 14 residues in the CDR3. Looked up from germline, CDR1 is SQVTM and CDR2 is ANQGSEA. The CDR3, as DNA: TGCAGCGTTGCAGGGACAGGGGACCAAGAGACCCAGTACTTC. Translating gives CSVAGTGDQETQYF. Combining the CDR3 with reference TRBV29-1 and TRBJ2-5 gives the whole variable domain SAVISQKPSRDICQRGTSLTIQCQVDSQVTMMFWYRQQPGQSLTLIATANQGSEATYESGFVIDKFPISRPNLTFSTLTVSNMSPEDSSIYLCSVAGTGDQETQYFGPGTRLLVL.

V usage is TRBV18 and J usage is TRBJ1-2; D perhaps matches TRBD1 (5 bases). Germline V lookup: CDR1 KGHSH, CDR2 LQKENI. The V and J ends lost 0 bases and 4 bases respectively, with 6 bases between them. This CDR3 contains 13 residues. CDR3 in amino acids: CASSPPQVYGYTF. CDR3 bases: TGTGCCAGCTCACCACCACAGGTCTATGGCTACACCTTC.

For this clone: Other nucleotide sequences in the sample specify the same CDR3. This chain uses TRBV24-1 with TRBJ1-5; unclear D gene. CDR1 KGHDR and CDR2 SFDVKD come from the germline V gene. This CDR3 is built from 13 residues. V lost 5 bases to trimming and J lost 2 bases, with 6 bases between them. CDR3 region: CATSVGGNQPQHF. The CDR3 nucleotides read TGTGCCACCAGTGTGGGAGGCAATCAGCCCCAGCATTTT.

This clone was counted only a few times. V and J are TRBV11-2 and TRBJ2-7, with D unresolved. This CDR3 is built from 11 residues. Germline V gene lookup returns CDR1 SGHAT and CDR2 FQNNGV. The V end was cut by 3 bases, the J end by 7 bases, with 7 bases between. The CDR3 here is CASSFLGEQYF. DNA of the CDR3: TGTGCCAGCAGCTTCCTCGGGGAGCAGTACTTC. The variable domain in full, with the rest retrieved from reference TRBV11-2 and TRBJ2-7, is EAGVAQSPRYKIIEKRQSVAFWCNPISGHATLYWYQQILGQGPKLLIQFQNNGVVDDSQLPKDRFSAERLKGVDSTLKIQPAKLEDSAVYLCASSFLGEQYFGPGTRLTVT.

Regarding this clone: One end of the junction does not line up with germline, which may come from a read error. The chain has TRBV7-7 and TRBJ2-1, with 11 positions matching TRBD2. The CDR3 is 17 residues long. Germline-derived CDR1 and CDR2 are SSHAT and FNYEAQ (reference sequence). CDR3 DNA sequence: TGTGCTAGCAGCCCTTACGCTACTAGCGGGGGCACCAATGAGCAGTTCTTC. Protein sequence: CASSPYATSGGTNEQFF.

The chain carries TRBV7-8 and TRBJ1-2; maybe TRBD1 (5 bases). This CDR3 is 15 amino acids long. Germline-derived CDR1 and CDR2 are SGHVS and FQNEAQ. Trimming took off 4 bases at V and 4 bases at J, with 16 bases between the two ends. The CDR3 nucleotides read TGTGCCAGCAGCTGGGCTCTAGACAGCCCCTATGGCTACACCTTC. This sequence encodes CASSWALDSPYGYTF.

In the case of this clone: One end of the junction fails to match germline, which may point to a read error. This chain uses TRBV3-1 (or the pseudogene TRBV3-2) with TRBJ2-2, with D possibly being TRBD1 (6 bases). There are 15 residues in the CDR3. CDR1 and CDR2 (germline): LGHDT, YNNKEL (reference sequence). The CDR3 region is CASSEEGQLTGELFF. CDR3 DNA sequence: TGTGCCAGCAGCGAAGAGGGACAACTCACCGGGGAGCTGTTTTTT.

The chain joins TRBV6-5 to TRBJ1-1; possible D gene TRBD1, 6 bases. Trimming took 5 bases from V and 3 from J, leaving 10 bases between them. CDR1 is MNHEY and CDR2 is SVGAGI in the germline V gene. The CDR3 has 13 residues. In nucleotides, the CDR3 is TGTGCCAGCAGTCGGGACACTTACACTGAAGCTTTCTTT. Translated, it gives CASSRDTYTEAFF.

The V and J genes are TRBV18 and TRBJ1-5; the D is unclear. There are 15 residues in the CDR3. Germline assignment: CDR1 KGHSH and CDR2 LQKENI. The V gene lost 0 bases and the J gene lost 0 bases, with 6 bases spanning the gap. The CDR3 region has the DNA TGTGCCAGCTCACCACCCATGGCTAGCAATCAGCCCCAGCATTTT. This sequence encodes CASSPPMASNQPQHF.